This TCR beta chain was identified in a study of technical replicates of blood from a few donors (dated by TCRdb to 2015 to 2018). In the case of this clone: There is no known antigen for this receptor. No base-level quality is on record; no much larger clone is a single base apart. At the DNA level, this CDR3 is encoded by other sequences in the same sample as well.

From the cysteine up to the phenylalanine, the CDR3 has a length of 14 residues. Just the 42-base CDR3 DNA is kept, in frame starting at base 1. V drops 0 bases and J drops 2 bases, leaving 7 bases in between. From a lookup of the germline V gene, CDR1 and CDR2 are SGHVS and FQNEAQ. The method behind the library was the immunoSEQ multiplex PCR assay. Entries here come from immuneACCESS through TCRdb and include only in-frame sequences with V and J called. Some clones fail to appear in such tables; in the studies checked, an unresolved V gene covers under half of the shortfall, and the cause of the remainder is unknown. The sample table holds 80,000 or so clones, of which roughly 94% were seen once. The top ten hold approximately 0.4% of the sample.

The sequenced sample consisted of T cells isolated from PBMCs. This chain joins TRBV7-8 to TRBJ1-2; 6 matching bases give a weak D call of TRBD1. The TCR was taken from a human donor in good health. The DNA sequence is TGTGCCAGCAGCTTAGCACAGGGCAACTATGGCTACACCTTC. This sequence encodes CASSLAQGNYGYTF.